This paragraph reports one TCR beta chain. This specimen comes from a study of cytomegalovirus exposure and HLA in healthy donors. 13 Jbeta primers and 60 Vbeta primers were used for the PCR. Profiled with immunoSEQ multiplex PCR; TCRdb holds only in-frame clones, not every one. Of about 140,000 clones in the sample, 70% to 75% are singletons; the top ten hold 1.5% to 2%. The CDR3 totals 17 residues. Trimming left V 1 base short and J 0 bases short, with 12 bases between. CDR1 is SGHVS and CDR2 is FNYEAQ in the germline V gene. This sequence joins TRBV7-6 and TRBJ2-2; a weak D match, TRBD2 (5 bases). Sequenced sample: PBMCs. This TCR was sampled from a woman aged 25 to 39 in good health and CMV-seronegative. The CDR3 protein is CASSLDPLLANTGELFF. DNA for the CDR3: TGTGCCAGCAGCTTAGACCCCCTACTAGCGAACACCGGGGAGCTGTTTTTT.